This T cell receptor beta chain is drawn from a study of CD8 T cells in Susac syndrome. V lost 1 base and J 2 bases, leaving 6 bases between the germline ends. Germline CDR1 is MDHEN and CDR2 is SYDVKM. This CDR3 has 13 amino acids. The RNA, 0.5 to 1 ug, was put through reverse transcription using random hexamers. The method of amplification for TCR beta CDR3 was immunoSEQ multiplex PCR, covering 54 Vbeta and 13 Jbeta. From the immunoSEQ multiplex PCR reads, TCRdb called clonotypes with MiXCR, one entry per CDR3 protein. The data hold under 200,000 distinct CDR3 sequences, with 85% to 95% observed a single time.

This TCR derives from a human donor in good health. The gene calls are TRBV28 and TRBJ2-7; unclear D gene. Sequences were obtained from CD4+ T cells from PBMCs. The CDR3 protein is CASSLSAAYEQYV. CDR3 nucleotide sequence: TGTGCCAGCAGTTTATCCGCAGCCTACGAGCAGTACGTC.